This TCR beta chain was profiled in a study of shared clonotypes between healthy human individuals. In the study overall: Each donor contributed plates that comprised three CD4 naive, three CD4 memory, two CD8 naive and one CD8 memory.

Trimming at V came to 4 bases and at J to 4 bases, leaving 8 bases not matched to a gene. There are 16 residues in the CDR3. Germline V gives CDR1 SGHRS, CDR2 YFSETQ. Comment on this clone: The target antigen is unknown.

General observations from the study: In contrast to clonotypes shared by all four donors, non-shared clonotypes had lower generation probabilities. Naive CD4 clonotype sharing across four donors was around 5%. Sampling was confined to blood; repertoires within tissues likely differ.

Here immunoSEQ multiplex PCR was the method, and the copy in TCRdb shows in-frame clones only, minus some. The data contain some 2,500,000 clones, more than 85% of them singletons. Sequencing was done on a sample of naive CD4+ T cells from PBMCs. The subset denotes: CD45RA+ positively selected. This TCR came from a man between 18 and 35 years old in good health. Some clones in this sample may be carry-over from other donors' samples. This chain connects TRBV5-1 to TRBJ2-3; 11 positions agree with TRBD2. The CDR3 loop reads CASSEGLAASSDTQYF. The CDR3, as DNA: TGCGCCAGCAGCGAGGGACTAGCGGCATCCTCAGATACGCAGTATTTT. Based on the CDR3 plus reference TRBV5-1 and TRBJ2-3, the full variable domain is KAGVTQTPRYLIKTRGQQVTLSCSPISGHRSVSWYQQTPGQGLQFLFEYFSETQRNKGNFPGRFSGRQFSNSRSEMNVSTLELGDSALYLCASSEGLAASSDTQYFGPGTRLTVL.